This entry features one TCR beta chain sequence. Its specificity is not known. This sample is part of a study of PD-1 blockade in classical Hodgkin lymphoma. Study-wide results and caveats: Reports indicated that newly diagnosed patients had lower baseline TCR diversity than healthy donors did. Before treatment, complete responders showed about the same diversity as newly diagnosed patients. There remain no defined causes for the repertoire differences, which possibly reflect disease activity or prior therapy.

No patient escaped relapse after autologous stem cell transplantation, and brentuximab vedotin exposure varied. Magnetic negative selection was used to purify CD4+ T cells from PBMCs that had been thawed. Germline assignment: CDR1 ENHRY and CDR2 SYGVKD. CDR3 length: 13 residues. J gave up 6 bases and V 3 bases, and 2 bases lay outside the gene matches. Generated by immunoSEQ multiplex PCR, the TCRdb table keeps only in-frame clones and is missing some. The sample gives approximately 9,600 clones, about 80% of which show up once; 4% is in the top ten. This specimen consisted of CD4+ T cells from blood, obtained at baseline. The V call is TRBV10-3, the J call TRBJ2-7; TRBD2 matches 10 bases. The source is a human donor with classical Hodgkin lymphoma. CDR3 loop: CAISDSGRTEQYF. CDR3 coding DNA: TGTGCCATCAGTGATAGCGGGAGGACCGAGCAGTACTTC.